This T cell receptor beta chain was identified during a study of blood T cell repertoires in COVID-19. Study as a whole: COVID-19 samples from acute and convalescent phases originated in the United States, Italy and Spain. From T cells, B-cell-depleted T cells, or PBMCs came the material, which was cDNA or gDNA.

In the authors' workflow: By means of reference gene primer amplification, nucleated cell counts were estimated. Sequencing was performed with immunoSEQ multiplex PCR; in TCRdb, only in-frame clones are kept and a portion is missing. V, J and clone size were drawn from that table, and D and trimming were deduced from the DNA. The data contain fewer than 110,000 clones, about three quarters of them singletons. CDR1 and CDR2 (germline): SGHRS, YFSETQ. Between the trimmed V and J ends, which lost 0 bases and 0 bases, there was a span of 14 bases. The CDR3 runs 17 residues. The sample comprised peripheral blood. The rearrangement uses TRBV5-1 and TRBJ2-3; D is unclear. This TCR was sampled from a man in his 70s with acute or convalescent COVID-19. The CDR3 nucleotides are TGCGCCAGCAGCTTGGCCCTGGCTCTTTCTAGCACAGATACGCAGTATTTT. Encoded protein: CASSLALALSSTDTQYF.